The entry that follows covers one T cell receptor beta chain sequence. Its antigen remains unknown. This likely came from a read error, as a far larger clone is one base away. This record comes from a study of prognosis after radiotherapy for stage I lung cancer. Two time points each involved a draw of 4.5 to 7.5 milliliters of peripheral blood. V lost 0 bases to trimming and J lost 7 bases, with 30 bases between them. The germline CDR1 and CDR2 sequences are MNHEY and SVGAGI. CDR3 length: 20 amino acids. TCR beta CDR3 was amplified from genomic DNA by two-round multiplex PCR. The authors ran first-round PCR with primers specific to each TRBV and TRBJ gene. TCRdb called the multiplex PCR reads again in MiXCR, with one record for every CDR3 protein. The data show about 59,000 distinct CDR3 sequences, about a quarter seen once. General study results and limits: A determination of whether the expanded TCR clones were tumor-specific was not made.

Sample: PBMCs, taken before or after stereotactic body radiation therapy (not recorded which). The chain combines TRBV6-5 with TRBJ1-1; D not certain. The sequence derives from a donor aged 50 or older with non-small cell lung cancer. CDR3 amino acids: CASSYSISVPGPQRSGEAFF. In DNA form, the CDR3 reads TGTGCCAGCAGTTACTCGATTTCGGTGCCCGGGCCTCAGAGGTCTGGTGAAGCTTTCTTT.